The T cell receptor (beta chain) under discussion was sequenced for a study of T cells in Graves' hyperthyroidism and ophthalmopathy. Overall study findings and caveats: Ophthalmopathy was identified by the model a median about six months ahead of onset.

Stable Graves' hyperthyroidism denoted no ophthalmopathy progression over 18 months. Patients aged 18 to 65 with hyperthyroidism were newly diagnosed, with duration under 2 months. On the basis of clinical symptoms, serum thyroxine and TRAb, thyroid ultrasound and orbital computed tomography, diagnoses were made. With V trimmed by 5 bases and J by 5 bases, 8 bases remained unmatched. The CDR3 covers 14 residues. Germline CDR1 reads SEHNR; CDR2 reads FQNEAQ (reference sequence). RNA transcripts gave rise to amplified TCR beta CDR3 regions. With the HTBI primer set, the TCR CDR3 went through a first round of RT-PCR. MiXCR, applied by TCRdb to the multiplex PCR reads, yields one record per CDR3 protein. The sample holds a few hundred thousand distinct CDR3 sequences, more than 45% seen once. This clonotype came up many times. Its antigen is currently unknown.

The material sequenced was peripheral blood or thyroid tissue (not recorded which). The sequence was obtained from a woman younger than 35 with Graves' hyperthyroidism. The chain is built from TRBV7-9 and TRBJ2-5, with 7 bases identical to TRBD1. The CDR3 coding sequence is TGTGCCAGCAGCCAACCGGGACAGCCGGAGACCCAGTACTTC. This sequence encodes CASSQPGQPETQYF.